One sample yielded the 9 T cell receptor beta chains listed below, sequenced in a study of cytomegalovirus exposure and HLA in healthy donors. PCR was performed using 60 Vbeta and 13 Jbeta primers. Profiling relied on immunoSEQ multiplex PCR, and the TCRdb table lists in-frame clones only, not all of them. The table lists almost 200,000 clones, roughly 83% of them singletons. The material sequenced was PBMCs. These receptors all come from a male donor in good health and CMV-seropositive.

The CDR3 reads CAISVGQGGTGELFF. CDR3 bases: TGTGCCATCAGTGTAGGCCAGGGTGGCACCGGGGAGCTGTTTTTT. This rearrangement joins TRBV10-3 to TRBJ2-2; D is perhaps TRBD1 (5 bases). CDR1 and CDR2 (germline): ENHRY, SYGVKD. The V gene lost 4 bases and the J gene lost 4 bases, with 13 bases spanning the gap. This CDR3 comprises 15 residues.

The CDR3 coding sequence is TGTGCCAGCAGACCAACAGGGGTACGAACTGAAGCTTTCTTT. Translated: CASRPTGVRTEAFF. This chain links TRBV28 with TRBJ1-1; 7 bases are shared with TRBD1. Germline loops: CDR1 MDHEN, CDR2 SYDVKM. The CDR3 spans 14 residues. The junction had 9 bases not matched to a gene; V was cut back by 6 bases and J by 5 bases.

The chain uses TRBV7-8 and TRBJ2-1; 12 bases fit TRBD2. The CDR3 is 15 amino acids. Losses at the gene ends were 4 bases for V and 8 bases for J; bases not matched to a gene: 6. Germline V gene lookup returns CDR1 SGHVS and CDR2 FQNEAQ. CDR3 in amino acids: CASSWTSGTLHEQFF. DNA for the CDR3: TGTGCCAGCAGCTGGACTAGCGGGACTTTGCATGAGCAGTTCTTC.

The chain is built from TRBV21-1 and TRBJ1-2; the table's D call, TRBD1, has no DNA check behind it. TRBV21-1 is assigned pseudogene status. This CDR3 contains 13 residues. The CDR3: CASRWTANYGYTF. Here the CDR3 DNA reads TGTGCCAGCAGATGGACAGCCAACTATGGCTACACCTTC.

This sequence joins TRBV19 and TRBJ2-7, with 9 bases fitting TRBD1. V lost 4 bases, J lost 4 bases, and 8 bases stayed unmatched. The CDR3 runs 15 residues. The germline V gene has CDR1 LNHDA and CDR2 SQIVND (reference sequence). In nucleotides, the CDR3 is TGTGCCAGTAGTAGATCCGGGACAGGGTCGTACGAGCAGTACTTC. It translates to CASSRSGTGSYEQYF.

CDR3 DNA sequence: TGTGCCAGCAGTTACGAGAGAGGGAGGCACGAGCAGTACTTC. It specifies CASSYERGRHEQYF. The chain recombines TRBV6-5 with TRBJ2-7, with D perhaps matching TRBD2 (6 bases). The V and J ends lost 2 bases and 5 bases respectively, with 13 bases between them. Germline values: CDR1 MNHEY, CDR2 SVGAGI. This CDR3 comprises 14 residues.

The V gene is TRBV9, the J gene TRBJ2-5, with TRBD1 matching over 7 bases. V was pared by 0 bases and J by 4 bases, with 9 bases of the junction left unmatched. The CDR3 has 16 amino acids. CDR1 and CDR2 from the germline V gene are SGDLS and YYNGEE. The CDR3 DNA reads as TGTGCCAGCAGCGTAGTTCCCAACCAGGGGGTAGAGACCCAGTACTTC. Translated: CASSVVPNQGVETQYF. The full variable domain, with the rest looked up from reference TRBV9 and TRBJ2-5, is DSGVTQTPKHLITATGQRVTLRCSPRSGDLSVYWYQQSLDQGLQFLIQYYNGEERAKGNILERFSAQQFPDLHSELNLSSLELGDSALYFCASSVVPNQGVETQYFGPGTRLLVL.

This clone was counted once. The chain is built from TRBV28 and TRBJ2-7; maybe TRBD2 (6 bases). CDR1 and CDR2 from the germline V gene are MDHEN and SYDVKM. V was cut by 4 bases and J by 2 bases, with 21 bases left in between. This CDR3 is 17 amino acids long. CDR3 sequence: CASSSSVGRDLTYEQYF. The CDR3 DNA reads TGTGCCAGCAGTTCCTCGGTGGGGCGGGACCTCACCTACGAGCAGTACTTC.

This clone occurred once. The genes are TRBV6-5 and TRBJ1-1; 9 bases match TRBD1. Germline CDR1 reads MNHEY; CDR2 reads SVGAGI. This CDR3 spans 13 amino acids. After removal of 6 bases from V and 4 bases from J, the junction contained 3 bases not matched to a gene. CDR3 sequence reads: CASSTDRGTEAFF. In nucleotides, the CDR3 is TGTGCCAGCAGCACGGACAGGGGCACTGAAGCTTTCTTT.